This T cell receptor (beta chain) was identified during a study of cytomegalovirus exposure and HLA in healthy donors. Findings and limits, study-wide: At a 0.05 false discovery rate, a later analysis found roughly 17,000 TCR beta sequences to be associated with HLA alleles.

This PCR relied on a set of 60 Vbeta primers and 13 Jbeta primers. This table comes from immunoSEQ multiplex PCR, and its TCRdb copy is limited to in-frame clones, with some not included. Its clone listing holds 140,000 or so clones. Worth noting for this clone: The antigen is unknown.

Each donor's status was that of a healthy bone marrow donor. The germline V gene encodes CDR1 SGHKS and CDR2 YYEKEE (reference sequence). CDR3 length: 14 amino acids. Trimming took 4 bases from V and 5 from J; bases not matched to a gene: 4. The sequencing input was PBMCs. The clonotype was recovered from a male donor in good health and CMV-seronegative. The chain uses TRBV5-5 and TRBJ2-5, with TRBD2 matching 11 bases. The DNA of the CDR3 is TGTGCCAGCAGCACTAGCGGGAGTTGGGAGACCCAGTACTTC. Translation: CASSTSGSWETQYF.